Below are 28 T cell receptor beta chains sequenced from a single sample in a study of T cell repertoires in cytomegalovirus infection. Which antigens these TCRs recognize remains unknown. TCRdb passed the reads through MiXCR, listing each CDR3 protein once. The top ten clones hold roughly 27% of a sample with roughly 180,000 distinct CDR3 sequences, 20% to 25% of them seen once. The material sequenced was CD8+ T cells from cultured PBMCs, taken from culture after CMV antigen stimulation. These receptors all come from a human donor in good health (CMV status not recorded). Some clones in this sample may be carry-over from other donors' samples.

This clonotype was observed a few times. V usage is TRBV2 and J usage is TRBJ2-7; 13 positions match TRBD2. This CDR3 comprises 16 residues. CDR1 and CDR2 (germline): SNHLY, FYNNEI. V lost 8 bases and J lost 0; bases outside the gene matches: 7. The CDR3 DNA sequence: TGTGCCAGCCTTCCGGGACTAGCGGGGAGCTCCTACGAGCAGTACTTC. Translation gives CASLPGLAGSSYEQYF.

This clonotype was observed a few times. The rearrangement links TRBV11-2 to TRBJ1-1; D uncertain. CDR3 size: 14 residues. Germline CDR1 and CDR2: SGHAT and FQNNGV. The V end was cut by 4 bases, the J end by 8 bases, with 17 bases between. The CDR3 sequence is CASSSAYGGEEAFF. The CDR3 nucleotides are TGTGCCAGCAGCTCGGCATACGGAGGAGAGGAAGCTTTCTTT.

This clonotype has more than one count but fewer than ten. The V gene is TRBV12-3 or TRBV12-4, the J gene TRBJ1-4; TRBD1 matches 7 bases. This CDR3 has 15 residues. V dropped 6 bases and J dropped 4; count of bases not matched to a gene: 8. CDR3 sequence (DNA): TGTGCCAGCAGCGCCACAGGGGCCCTTAATGAAAAACTGTTTTTT. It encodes CASSATGALNEKLFF.

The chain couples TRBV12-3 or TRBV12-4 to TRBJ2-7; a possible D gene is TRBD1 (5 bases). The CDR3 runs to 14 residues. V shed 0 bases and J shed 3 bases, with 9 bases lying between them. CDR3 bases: TGTGCCAGCAGTTTAGCCCCAGGGCACTACGAGCAGTACTTC. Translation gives CASSLAPGHYEQYF.

The CDR3 region is CASSLARGPMNTEAFF. The CDR3 region has the DNA TGTGCCAGCAGCTTAGCCAGAGGACCCATGAACACTGAAGCTTTCTTT. The chain combines TRBV11-3 with TRBJ1-1; the D is unclear. Trimming took 1 base from V and 0 from J, leaving 12 bases between them. Per germline, CDR1 SGHNT and CDR2 YENEEA. The CDR3 spans 16 residues. The variable domain in full, completed from reference TRBV11-3 and TRBJ1-1, reads EAGVVQSPRYKIIEKKQPVAFWCNPISGHNTLYWYLQNLGQGPELLIRYENEEAVDDSQLPKDRFSAERLKGVDSTLKIQPAELGDSAVYLCASSLARGPMNTEAFFGQGTRLTVV.

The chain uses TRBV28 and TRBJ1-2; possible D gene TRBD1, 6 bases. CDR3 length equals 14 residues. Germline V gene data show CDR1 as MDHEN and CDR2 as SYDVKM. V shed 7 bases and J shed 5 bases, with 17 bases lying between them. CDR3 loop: CASNLLTGLYGYTF. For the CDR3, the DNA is TGTGCCAGCAACCTCCTAACAGGGCTATATGGCTACACCTTC.

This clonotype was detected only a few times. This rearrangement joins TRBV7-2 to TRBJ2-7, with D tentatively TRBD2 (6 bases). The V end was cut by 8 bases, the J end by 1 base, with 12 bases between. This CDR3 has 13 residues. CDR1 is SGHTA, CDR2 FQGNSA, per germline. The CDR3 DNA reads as TGTGCCAGCGGTACTAGCTATTCCTACGAGCAGTACTTC. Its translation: CASGTSYSYEQYF.

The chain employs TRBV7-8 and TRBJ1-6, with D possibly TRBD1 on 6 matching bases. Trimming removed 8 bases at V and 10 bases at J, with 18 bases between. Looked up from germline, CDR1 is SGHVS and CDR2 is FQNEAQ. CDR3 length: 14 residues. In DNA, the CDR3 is TGTGCCAGCCTCCTTTCGGGGGCAGGGTCACCCCTCCACTTT. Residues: CASLLSGAGSPLHF.

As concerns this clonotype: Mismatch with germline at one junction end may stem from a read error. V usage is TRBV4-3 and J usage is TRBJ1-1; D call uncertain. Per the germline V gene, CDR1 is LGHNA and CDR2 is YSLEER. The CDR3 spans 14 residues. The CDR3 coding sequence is TGCGCCAGCAGCGAAGAGTGGGGTAGCACTGAAGCTTTCTTT. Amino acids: CASSEEWGSTEAFF.

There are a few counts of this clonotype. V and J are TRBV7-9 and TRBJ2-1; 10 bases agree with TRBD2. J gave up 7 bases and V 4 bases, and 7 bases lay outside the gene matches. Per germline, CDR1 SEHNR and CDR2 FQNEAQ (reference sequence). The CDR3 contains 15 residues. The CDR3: CASSSGTSVSNEQFF. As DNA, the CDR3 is TGTGCCAGCAGCTCCGGGACTAGCGTCTCGAATGAGCAGTTCTTC. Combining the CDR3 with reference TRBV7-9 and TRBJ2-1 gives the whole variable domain DTGVSQNPRHKITKRGQNVTFRCDPISEHNRLYWYRQTLGQGPEFLTYFQNEAQLEKSRLLSDRFSAERPKGSFSTLEIQRTEQGDSAMYLCASSSGTSVSNEQFFGPGTRLTVL.

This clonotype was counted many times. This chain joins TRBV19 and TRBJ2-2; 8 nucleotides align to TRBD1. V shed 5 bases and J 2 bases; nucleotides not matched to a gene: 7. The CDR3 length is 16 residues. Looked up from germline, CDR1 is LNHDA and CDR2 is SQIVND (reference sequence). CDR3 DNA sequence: TGTGCCAGTAGTGACTACAGGGGGGCAAACACCGGGGAGCTGTTTTTT. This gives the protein CASSDYRGANTGELFF.

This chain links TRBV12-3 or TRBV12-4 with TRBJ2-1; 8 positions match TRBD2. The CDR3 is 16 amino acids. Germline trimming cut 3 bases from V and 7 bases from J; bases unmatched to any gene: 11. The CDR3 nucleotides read TGTGCCAGCAGTTTCGAAGTAGCGGGATGGGTAAATGAGCAGTTCTTC. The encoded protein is CASSFEVAGWVNEQFF.

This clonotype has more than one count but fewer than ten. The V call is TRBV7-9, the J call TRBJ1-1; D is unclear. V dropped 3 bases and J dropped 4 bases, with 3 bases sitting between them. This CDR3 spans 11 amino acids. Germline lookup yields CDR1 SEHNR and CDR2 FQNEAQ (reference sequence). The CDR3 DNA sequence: TGTGCCAGCAGCTTGTTCACTGAAGCTTTCTTT. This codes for CASSLFTEAFF.

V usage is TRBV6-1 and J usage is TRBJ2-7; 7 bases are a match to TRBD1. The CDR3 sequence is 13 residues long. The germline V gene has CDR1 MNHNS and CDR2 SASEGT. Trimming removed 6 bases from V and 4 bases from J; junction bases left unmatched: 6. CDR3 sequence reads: CASRAQGFYEQYF. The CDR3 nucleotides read TGTGCCAGCAGAGCACAGGGGTTTTACGAGCAGTACTTC.

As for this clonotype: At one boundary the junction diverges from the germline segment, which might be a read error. CDR3 nucleotide sequence: TGTGCCAGCAGTGAAGCGCTTCGAGCGGGGGACTACTATGAGCAGTTCTTC. This sequence encodes CASSEALRAGDYYEQFF. The chain employs TRBV2 and TRBJ2-1; 8 bases fit TRBD2. This CDR3 has 17 amino acids. Germline V gene lookup returns CDR1 SNHLY and CDR2 FYNNEI.

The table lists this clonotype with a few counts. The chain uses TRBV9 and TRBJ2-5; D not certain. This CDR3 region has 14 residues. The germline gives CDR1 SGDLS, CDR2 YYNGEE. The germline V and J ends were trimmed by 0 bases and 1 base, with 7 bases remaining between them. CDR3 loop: CASSVDGSQETQYF. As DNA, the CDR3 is TGTGCCAGCAGCGTAGACGGTAGCCAAGAGACCCAGTACTTC.

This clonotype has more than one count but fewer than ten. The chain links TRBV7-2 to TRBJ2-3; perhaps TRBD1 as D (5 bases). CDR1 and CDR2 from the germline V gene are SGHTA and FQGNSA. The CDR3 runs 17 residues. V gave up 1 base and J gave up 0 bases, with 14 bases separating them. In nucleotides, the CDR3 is TGTGCCAGCAGCTTAGTCGTCGTTGGGGCTAGCACAGATACGCAGTATTTT. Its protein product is CASSLVVVGASTDTQYF.

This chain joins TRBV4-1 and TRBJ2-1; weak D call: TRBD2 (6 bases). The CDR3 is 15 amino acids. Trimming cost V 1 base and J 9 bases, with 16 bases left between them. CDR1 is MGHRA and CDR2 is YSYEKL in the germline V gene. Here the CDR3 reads CASSQVGTFLLEQFF. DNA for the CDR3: TGCGCCAGCAGCCAAGTCGGGACTTTCTTGCTTGAGCAGTTCTTC.

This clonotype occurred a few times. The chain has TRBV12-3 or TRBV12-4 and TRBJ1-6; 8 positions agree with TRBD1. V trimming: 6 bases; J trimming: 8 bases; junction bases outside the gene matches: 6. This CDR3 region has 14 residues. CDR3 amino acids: CASSRQGYYSPLHF. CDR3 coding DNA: TGTGCCAGCAGCCGACAGGGGTATTATTCACCCCTCCACTTT.

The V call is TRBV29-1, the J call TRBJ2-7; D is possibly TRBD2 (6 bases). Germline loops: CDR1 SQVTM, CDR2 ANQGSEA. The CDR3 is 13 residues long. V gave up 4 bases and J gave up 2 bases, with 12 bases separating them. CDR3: CSVVGGKTYEQYF. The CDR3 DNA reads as TGCAGCGTTGTCGGGGGAAAAACCTACGAGCAGTACTTC.

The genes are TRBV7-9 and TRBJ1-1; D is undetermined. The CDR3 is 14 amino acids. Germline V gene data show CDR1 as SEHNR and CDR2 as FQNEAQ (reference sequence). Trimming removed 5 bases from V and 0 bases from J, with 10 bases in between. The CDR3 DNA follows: TGTGCCAGCAGCCTTAGTCACGTGAACACTGAAGCTTTCTTT. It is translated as CASSLSHVNTEAFF. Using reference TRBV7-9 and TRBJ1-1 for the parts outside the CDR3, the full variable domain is DTGVSQNPRHKITKRGQNVTFRCDPISEHNRLYWYRQTLGQGPEFLTYFQNEAQLEKSRLLSDRFSAERPKGSFSTLEIQRTEQGDSAMYLCASSLSHVNTEAFFGQGTRLTVV.

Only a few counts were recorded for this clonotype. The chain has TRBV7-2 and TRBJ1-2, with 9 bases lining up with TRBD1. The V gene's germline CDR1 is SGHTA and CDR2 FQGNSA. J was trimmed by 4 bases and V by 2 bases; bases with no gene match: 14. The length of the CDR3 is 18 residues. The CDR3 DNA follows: TGTGCCAGCAGCTTATTTTATCCCGGGACAGGGAATGGCTATGGCTACACCTTC. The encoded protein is CASSLFYPGTGNGYGYTF.

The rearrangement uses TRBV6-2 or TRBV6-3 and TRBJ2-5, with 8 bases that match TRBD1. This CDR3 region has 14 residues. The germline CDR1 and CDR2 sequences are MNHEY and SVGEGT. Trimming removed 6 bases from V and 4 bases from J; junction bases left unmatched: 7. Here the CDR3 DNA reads TGTGCCAGCAGCCAGGGACAGGCGAGAGAGACCCAGTACTTC. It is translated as CASSQGQARETQYF.

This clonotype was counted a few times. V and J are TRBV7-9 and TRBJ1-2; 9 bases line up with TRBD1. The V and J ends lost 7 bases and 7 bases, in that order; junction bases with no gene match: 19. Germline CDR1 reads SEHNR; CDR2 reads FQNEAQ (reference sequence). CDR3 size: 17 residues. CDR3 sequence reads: CASTGPGQGVSTLGYTF. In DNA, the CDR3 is TGTGCCAGCACCGGACCGGGACAGGGTGTCTCCACCCTTGGCTACACCTTC.

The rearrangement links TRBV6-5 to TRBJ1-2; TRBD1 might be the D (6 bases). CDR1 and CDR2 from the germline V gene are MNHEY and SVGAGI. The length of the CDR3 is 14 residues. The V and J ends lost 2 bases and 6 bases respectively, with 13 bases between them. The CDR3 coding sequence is TGTGCCAGCAGTTACGGAGGGGGGGTAGATGGCTACACCTTC. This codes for CASSYGGGVDGYTF.

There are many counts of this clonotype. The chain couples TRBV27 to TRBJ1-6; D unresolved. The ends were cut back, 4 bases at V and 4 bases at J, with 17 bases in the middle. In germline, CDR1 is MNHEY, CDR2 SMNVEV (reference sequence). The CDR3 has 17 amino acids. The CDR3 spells CASSSAPTTVYNSPLHF. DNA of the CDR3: TGTGCCAGCAGTTCCGCTCCAACGACGGTGTATAATTCACCCCTCCACTTT.

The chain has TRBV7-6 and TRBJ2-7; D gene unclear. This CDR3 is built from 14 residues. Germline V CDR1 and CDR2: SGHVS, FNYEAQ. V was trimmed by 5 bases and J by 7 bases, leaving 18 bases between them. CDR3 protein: CASSPNPGQREQYF. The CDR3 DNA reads TGTGCCAGCAGCCCCAATCCAGGCCAGAGGGAGCAGTACTTC.

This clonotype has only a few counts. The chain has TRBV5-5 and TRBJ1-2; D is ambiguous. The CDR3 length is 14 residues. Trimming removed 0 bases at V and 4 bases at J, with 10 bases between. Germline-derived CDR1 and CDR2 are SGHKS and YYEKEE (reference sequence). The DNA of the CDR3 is TGTGCCAGCAGCTTGGATCGGGGAATCTATGGCTACACCTTC. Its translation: CASSLDRGIYGYTF.